The clone carrying this T cell receptor (beta chain) is deemed medium-sized. Its antigen is as yet unknown. TCRdb redid the clone calls on the PCR reads using MiXCR. Of under 25,000 clones listed, roughly 22% are singletons. This sample is drawn from a study of metastatic and nonmetastatic thyroid tumors. As for the study in general: Repertoires from malignant and benign thyroid patients were compared across blood and tumor or nodule tissue. Study results and limitations: Reported TCR beta diversity, measured in blood and tumor, was significantly higher for malignant thyroid tumors than for benign nodules.

Every patient was untreated before thyroid surgery. The CDR3 covers 17 residues. After removal of 6 bases from V and 0 bases from J, the junction contained 6 bases not matched to a gene. Germline loops: CDR1 MNHEY, CDR2 SVGEGT. Sequencing used adjacent normal tissue. The source of this sequence is a female donor with papillary thyroid cancer or a benign thyroid nodule (not recorded which). Some clones in this sample may be carry-over from other donors' samples. V and J are TRBV6-2 or TRBV6-3 and TRBJ2-2; TRBD2 agrees at 11 bases. CDR3 residues: CASRPRLAGSNTGELFF. Here the CDR3 DNA reads TGTGCCAGCAGACCTCGACTAGCGGGATCGAACACCGGGGAGCTGTTTTTT.